This TCR beta chain was profiled in a study of T cells in localized non-small cell lung cancer. Whole-study results and caveats: Those with higher blood T cell density had longer overall survival. Exceeding tumor, uninvolved adjacent lung had the highest T cell clonality. Multi-region tumor sequencing was not done, so intratumor heterogeneity could not be excluded. A median of about 58 of the top 100 tumor clones appeared in adjacent lung, which was paired and uninvolved.

CDR3 length equals 15 residues. Germline lookup yields CDR1 SGHNT and CDR2 YENEEA. The J segment lost 8 bases and the V segment lost 3 bases, leaving 3 bases of the junction unmatched. The method was immunoSEQ multiplex PCR; TCRdb's version includes in-frame clones alone and lacks a portion of them. The sample lists some 8,200 clones; roughly three fifths were seen once. There are a few counts of this clone. What it binds is unknown. Sequenced here: lymph node tissue, sampled before any cancer treatment. This TCR came from a male donor at least 60 years old with stage I squamous cell lung carcinoma. The chain employs TRBV11-3 and TRBJ2-1; 14 bases map to TRBD2. DNA of the CDR3: TGTGCCAGCAGCTTGACTAGCGGGAGGGTGGATGAGCAGTTCTTC. This translates into CASSLTSGRVDEQFF.